Following are 14 T cell receptor beta chains from one sample sequenced in a study of cytomegalovirus exposure and HLA in healthy donors. PCR used 60 Vbeta primers and 13 Jbeta primers. Only in-frame clones appear in the TCRdb table, and some are missing; sequencing was by immunoSEQ multiplex PCR. Of about 140,000 clones listed, approximately 79% are singletons. Sequenced input: PBMCs. These receptors all come from a female donor in good health and CMV-seronegative.

This sequence joins TRBV29-1 and TRBJ2-3; 10 bases are shared with TRBD2. The CDR3 loop spans 16 amino acids. Trimming at V came to 4 bases and at J to 2 bases, leaving 9 bases not matched to a gene. Per germline, CDR1 SQVTM and CDR2 ANQGSEA. The CDR3 nucleotides read TGCAGCGTTGCTAGCGGGAGTAGGGGGGACACAGATACGCAGTATTTT. Protein product: CSVASGSRGDTDTQYF.

Points on this clone: The final CDR3 position lacks the conserved phenylalanine or tryptophan, pointing to a likely read error. In DNA form, the CDR3 reads TGCAGCGTGGCCCTCCGGGACAAGAACACTGAAGCTTTCGTT. It yields the protein CSVALRDKNTEAFV. The V and J genes are TRBV29-1 and TRBJ1-1, with TRBD1 as a possible D gene (6 bases). Germline V gene data show CDR1 as SQVTM and CDR2 as ANQGSEA. The length of the CDR3 is 14 residues. V shed 6 bases and J shed 1 base, with 15 bases lying between them.

On this clone itself: The CDR3 end shows no conserved phenylalanine or tryptophan, and so a read error is likely. The chain carries TRBV29-1 and TRBJ2-3; no definite D call. Germline V gene sequence: CDR1 SQVTM, CDR2 ANQGSEA. V was pared by 5 bases and J by 2 bases, with 11 bases between. This CDR3 has 13 residues. CDR3 residues: CSVTRPLTDTQYV. The CDR3 region has the DNA TGCAGCGTTACCCGCCCTCTCACAGATACGCAGTATGTT.

The chain carries TRBV5-1 and TRBJ1-1; possibly TRBD1 for D (5 bases). Germline V gives CDR1 SGHRS, CDR2 YFSETQ. Trimming stripped 1 base from V and 1 base from J, with 14 bases between. The CDR3 is made up of 16 amino acids. The CDR3 DNA sequence: TGCGCCAGCAGCTTGTGGGGGGATGCGGGGAACACTGAAGCTTTCTTT. Protein sequence: CASSLWGDAGNTEAFF.

The rearrangement links TRBV2 to TRBJ2-5; TRBD1 agrees at 9 bases. The V gene end was trimmed by 4 bases and the J gene end by 5 bases; junction bases not matched to a gene: 5. Germline CDR1 and CDR2: SNHLY and FYNNEI. CDR3 size: 14 residues. The CDR3 region is CASSGGQGGETQYF. CDR3 sequence (DNA): TGTGCCAGCAGTGGGGGACAGGGTGGGGAGACCCAGTACTTC.

The chain has TRBV29-1 and TRBJ2-6; 10 nucleotides line up with TRBD1. Losses at the gene ends were 6 bases for V and 2 bases for J; bases not matched to a gene: 4. Germline V gene data show CDR1 as SQVTM and CDR2 as ANQGSEA. This CDR3 is built from 15 residues. In DNA form, the CDR3 reads TGCAGCGTCAACGGACAGGGGGCTGGGGCCAACGTCCTGACTTTC. Encoded protein: CSVNGQGAGANVLTF.

The chain recombines TRBV6-1 with TRBJ2-3; 9 bases line up with TRBD2. CDR3 length equals 17 residues. V was clipped by 2 bases and J by 5 bases; unmatched bases: 11. Germline CDR1 reads MNHNS; CDR2 reads SASEGT. The CDR3 DNA reads TGTGCCAGCAGTGAATACGGGTTAGCGGGAGAACAAGATACGCAGTATTTT. Its protein product is CASSEYGLAGEQDTQYF.

The CDR3 DNA follows: TGTGCCAGCAGCGAGGGGGACAGGGAGGGCGGGGAGCTGTTTTTT. Its translation: CASSEGDREGGELFF. The chain combines TRBV9 with TRBJ2-2, with 9 bases that match TRBD1. The V gene's germline CDR1 is SGDLS and CDR2 YYNGEE. Trimming removed 3 bases from V and 7 bases from J; junction bases left unmatched: 7. The CDR3 consists of 15 residues.

The rearrangement joins TRBV6-5 to TRBJ2-1; 14 nucleotides line up with TRBD2. Germline CDR1 reads MNHEY; CDR2 reads SVGAGI. This CDR3 comprises 16 residues. The J segment lost 8 bases and the V segment lost 2 bases, leaving 5 bases of the junction unmatched. CDR3 residues: CASSYRLAGGFDEQFF. CDR3 DNA sequence: TGTGCCAGCAGTTACAGACTAGCGGGAGGGTTCGATGAGCAGTTCTTC.

The rearrangement links TRBV27 to TRBJ2-7; 9 nucleotides align to TRBD2. CDR1 and CDR2 from the germline V gene are MNHEY and SMNVEV (reference sequence). The junction had 12 bases not matched to a gene; V was cut back by 5 bases and J by 7 bases. The CDR3 contains 15 residues. The CDR3 is CASSAGGREGWEQYF. In DNA, the CDR3 is TGTGCCAGCAGTGCCGGGGGGCGGGAGGGTTGGGAGCAGTACTTC.

This clone was detected only a few times. The chain couples TRBV6-1 to TRBJ1-1, with D possibly being TRBD1 (5 bases). V shed 9 bases and J shed 4 bases, with 18 bases lying between them. The CDR3 extends over 14 amino acids. Per the germline V gene, CDR1 is MNHNS and CDR2 is SASEGT. CDR3 bases: TGTGCCAGTTGGAGGGGCCCATCTGGCACTGAAGCTTTCTTT. Translation: CASWRGPSGTEAFF.

The chain is built from TRBV5-1 and TRBJ1-2, with 7 bases fitting TRBD1. V trimming: 5 bases; J trimming: 8 bases; junction bases outside the gene matches: 12. The germline CDR1 and CDR2 sequences are SGHRS and YFSETQ. This CDR3 spans 14 amino acids. The CDR3 region has the DNA TGCGCCAGCAGGTTAACCACAGGGGCGTGGGGCTACACCTTC. Translating it yields CASRLTTGAWGYTF.

This chain joins TRBV2 and TRBJ2-7; maybe TRBD1 (6 bases). The CDR3 has 16 residues. The germline V and J ends were trimmed by 6 bases and 4 bases, with 22 bases remaining between them. CDR1 is SNHLY and CDR2 is FYNNEI in the germline V gene. CDR3 in amino acids: CASSAQGDTVFYEQYF. The CDR3 region has the DNA TGTGCCAGCAGCGCACAGGGAGATACGGTCTTTTACGAGCAGTACTTC.

This rearrangement joins TRBV15 to TRBJ1-4; the D gene is possibly TRBD1 (5 bases). There are 15 residues in the CDR3. Germline lookup yields CDR1 LNHNV and CDR2 YYDKDF (reference sequence). V lost 0 bases and J 2 bases, leaving 7 bases between the germline ends. The CDR3 DNA follows: TGTGCCACCAGCAGAGATGGGGGGACTAATGAAAAACTGTTTTTT. Translation: CATSRDGGTNEKLFF.